These 5 T cell receptor beta chains came from one sample sequenced in a study of OX40 agonist ivuxolimab in advanced cancers. Clones were read by immunoSEQ multiplex PCR, and TCRdb kept only the in-frame ones, dropping some. The data hold 10,000 to 15,000 clones, with approximately 80% observed a single time. The source was CD4+ or CD8+ T cells sorted from blood, collected in a trial of the OX40 agonist ivuxolimab. These receptors originate from an adult with an advanced solid tumor such as melanoma, head and neck, liver or kidney cancer.

This clone was detected a few times. The chain is built from TRBV6-6 and TRBJ2-7; D call uncertain. The germline V and J ends were trimmed by 5 bases and 6 bases, with 14 bases remaining between them. The CDR3 has 13 residues. In germline, CDR1 is MNHNY, CDR2 SVGAGI (reference sequence). For the CDR3, the DNA is TGTGCCAGCAGTCATAAACTCGGCTCCGAGCAGTACTTC. Translation gives CASSHKLGSEQYF.

V is TRBV2 and J is TRBJ2-1; possible D gene TRBD2, 5 bases. Trimming left V 5 bases short and J 6 bases short, with 11 bases between. Germline V gene lookup returns CDR1 SNHLY and CDR2 FYNNEI. The CDR3 contains 13 residues. The CDR3 loop is CASSPSEGNEQFF. The CDR3 nucleotides read TGTGCCAGCAGTCCGTCCGAGGGCAATGAGCAGTTCTTC.

This clone showed up just a few times. The chain employs TRBV27 and TRBJ1-5, with TRBD1 as a possible D gene (6 bases). CDR1 and CDR2 (germline): MNHEY, SMNVEV (reference sequence). The CDR3 spans 17 residues. Trimming took 0 bases from V and 5 from J, leaving 17 bases between them. The CDR3 sequence is CASSLSLPWAGDQPQHF. The CDR3 DNA follows: TGTGCCAGCAGTTTATCACTCCCGTGGGCAGGGGATCAGCCCCAGCATTTT.

This rearrangement joins TRBV7-9 to TRBJ1-2; D uncertain. Trimming shortened V by 1 base and J by 6 bases, and 9 bases separated the two germline ends. The CDR3 length is 13 residues. Germline CDR1 and CDR2: SEHNR and FQNEAQ (reference sequence). CDR3 residues: CASSLDVKDGYTF. The CDR3 nucleotides read TGTGCCAGCAGCTTAGATGTTAAGGATGGCTACACCTTC. Looking up the rest from reference TRBV7-9 and TRBJ1-2 gives the full variable domain: DTGVSQNPRHKITKRGQNVTFRCDPISEHNRLYWYRQTLGQGPEFLTYFQNEAQLEKSRLLSDRFSAERPKGSFSTLEIQRTEQGDSAMYLCASSLDVKDGYTFGSGTRLTVV.

V is TRBV6-5 and J is TRBJ1-1, with TRBD1 matching 9 bases. From germline, CDR1 is MNHEY and CDR2 SVGAGI. Trimming at V came to 6 bases and at J to 3 bases, leaving 5 bases not matched to a gene. The CDR3 extends over 14 amino acids. This chain's CDR3 is CASRGQGWDTEAFF. The CDR3 DNA reads as TGTGCCAGCAGGGGACAGGGTTGGGACACTGAAGCTTTCTTT.